This TCR beta chain appears in the sequencing data of a study of blood T cell repertoires in COVID-19. Overall study: The samples span acute and convalescent COVID-19 from the United States, Italy and Spain. T cells, B-cell-depleted T cells, or PBMCs supplied cDNA or gDNA.

Authors' processing steps: Scientists estimated how many nucleated cells there were by amplifying reference gene primers. Assay used: immunoSEQ multiplex PCR; TCRdb lists only in-frame clones, some missing. V and J calls and clone size are as listed in that table; D and trimming were resolved from the DNA. The table includes 95,000 to 120,000 clones, 88% detected once. This CDR3 contains 16 residues. The germline gives CDR1 KGHDR, CDR2 SFDVKD. V was trimmed by 7 bases and J by 1 base, leaving 19 bases between them. Sequenced material: peripheral blood. This clonotype was sampled from a human donor in a cohort sampled during active COVID-19. The gene calls are TRBV24-1 and TRBJ2-7; D might be TRBD2 (5 bases). DNA for the CDR3: TGTGCCACCAGCTCCGGGCTCAGGCGGGTATCCTACGAGCAGTACTTC. Its translation is CATSSGLRRVSYEQYF.